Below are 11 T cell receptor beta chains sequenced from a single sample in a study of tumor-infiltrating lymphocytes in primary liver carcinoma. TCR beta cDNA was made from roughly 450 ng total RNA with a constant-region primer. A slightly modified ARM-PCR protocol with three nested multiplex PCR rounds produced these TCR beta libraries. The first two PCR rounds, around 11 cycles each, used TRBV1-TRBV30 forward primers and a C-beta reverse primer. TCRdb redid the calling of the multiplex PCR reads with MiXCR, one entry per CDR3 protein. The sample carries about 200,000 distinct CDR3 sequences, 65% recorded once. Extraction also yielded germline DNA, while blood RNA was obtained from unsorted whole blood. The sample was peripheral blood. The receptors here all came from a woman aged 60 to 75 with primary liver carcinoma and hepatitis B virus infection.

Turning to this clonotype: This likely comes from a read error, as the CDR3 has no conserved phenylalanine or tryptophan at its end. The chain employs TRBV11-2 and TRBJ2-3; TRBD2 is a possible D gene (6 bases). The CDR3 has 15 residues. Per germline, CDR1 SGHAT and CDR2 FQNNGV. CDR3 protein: CASSFGGWGTDTQYS. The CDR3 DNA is TGTGCCAGCAGCTTCGGGGGTTGGGGCACGGATACGCAGTATTCT.

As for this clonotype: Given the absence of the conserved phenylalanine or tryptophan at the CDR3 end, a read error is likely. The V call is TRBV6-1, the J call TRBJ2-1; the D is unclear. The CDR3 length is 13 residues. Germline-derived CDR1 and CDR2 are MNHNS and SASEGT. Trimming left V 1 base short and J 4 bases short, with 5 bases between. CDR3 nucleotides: TGTGCCAGCAGTGAAGTGGATTACAATGAGCAGTTCCTC. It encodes CASSEVDYNEQFL.

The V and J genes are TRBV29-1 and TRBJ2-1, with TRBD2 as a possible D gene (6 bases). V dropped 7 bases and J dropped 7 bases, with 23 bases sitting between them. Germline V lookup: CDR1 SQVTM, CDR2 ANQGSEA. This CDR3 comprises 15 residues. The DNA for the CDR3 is TGCAGCGGGACGCTAGCGTGTGAGTGCCGTAATGAGCAGTTCTTC. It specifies CSGTLACECRNEQFF.

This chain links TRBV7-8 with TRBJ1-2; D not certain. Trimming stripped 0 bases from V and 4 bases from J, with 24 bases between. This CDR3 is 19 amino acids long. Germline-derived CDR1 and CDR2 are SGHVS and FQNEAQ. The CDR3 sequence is CASSLARSPRREQVYGYTF. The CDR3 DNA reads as TGTGCCAGCAGCTTAGCGCGGTCCCCACGGAGGGAGCAAGTCTATGGCTACACCTTC.

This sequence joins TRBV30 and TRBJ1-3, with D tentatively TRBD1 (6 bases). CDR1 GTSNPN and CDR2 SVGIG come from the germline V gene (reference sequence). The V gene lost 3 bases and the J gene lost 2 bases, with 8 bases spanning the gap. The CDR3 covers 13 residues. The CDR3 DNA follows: TGTGCCTGGAGGGCAGGGGCTGGAAACACCATATATTTT. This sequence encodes CAWRAGAGNTIYF.

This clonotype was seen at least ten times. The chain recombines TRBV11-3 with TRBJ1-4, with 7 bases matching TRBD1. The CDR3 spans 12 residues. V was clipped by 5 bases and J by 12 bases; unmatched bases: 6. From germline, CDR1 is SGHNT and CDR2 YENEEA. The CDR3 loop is CASSPDRVQLFF. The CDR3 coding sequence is TGTGCCAGCAGCCCAGACAGGGTACAACTGTTTTTT.

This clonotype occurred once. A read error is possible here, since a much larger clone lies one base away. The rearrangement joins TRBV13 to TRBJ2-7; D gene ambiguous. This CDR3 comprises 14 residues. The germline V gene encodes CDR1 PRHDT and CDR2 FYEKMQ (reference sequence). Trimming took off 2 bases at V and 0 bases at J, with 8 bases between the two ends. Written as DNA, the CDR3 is TGTGCCAGCAGCTTAAGCTGGAGCTCCTACGAGCAGTACTTC. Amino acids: CASSLSWSSYEQYF.

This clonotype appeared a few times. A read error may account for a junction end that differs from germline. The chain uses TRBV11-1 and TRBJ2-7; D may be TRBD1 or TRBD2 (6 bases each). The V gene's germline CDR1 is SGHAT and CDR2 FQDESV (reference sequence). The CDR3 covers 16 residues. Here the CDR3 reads CVSSSWLDGGLDEHYF. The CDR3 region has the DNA TGTGTCAGCAGCTCGTGGTTGGACGGGGGCCTAGACGAGCACTACTTC.

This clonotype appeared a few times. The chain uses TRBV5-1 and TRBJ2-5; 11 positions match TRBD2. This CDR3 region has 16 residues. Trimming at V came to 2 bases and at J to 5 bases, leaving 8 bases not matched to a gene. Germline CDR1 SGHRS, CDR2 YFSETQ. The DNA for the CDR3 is TGCGCCAGCAGCTTTAAACTAGCGGGAGCCCGTGAGACCCAGTACTTC. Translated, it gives CASSFKLAGARETQYF.

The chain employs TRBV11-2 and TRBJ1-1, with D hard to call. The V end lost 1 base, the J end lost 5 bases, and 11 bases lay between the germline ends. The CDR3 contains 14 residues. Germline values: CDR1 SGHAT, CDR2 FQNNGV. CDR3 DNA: TGTGCCAGCAGCTTAGTGGCACTGGGAACTGAAGCTTTCTTT. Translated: CASSLVALGTEAFF.

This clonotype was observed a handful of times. CDR3 sequence (DNA): TGTGCCACCCGGACAGGGCACACTGAAGCTTTCTTT. Translating it yields CATRTGHTEAFF. V usage is TRBV28 and J usage is TRBJ1-1; 8 nucleotides agree with TRBD1. Germline CDR1 and CDR2: MDHEN and SYDVKM. The length of the CDR3 is 12 residues. V shed 10 bases and J 3 bases; nucleotides not matched to a gene: 4.